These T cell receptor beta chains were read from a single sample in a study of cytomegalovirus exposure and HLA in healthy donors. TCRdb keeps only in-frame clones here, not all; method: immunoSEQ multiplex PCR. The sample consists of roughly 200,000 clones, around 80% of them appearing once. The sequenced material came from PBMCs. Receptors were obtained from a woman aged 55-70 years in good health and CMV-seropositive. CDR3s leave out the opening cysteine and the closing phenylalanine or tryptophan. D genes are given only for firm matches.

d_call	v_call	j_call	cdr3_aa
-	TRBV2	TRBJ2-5	ASRAEETQY
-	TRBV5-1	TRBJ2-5	ASSRPGETQY
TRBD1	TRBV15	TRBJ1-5	ATSGLDRGGYNQPQH
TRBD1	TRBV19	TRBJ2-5	ASSIGQGAGGETQY
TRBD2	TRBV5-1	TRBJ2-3	ASSYGTSGRAGTDTQY
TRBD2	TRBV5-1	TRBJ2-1	ASRTSGSPNEQF
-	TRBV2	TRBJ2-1	ASRAYNEQF
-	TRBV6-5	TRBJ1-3	ASSVGPGNTIY
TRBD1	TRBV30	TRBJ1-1	AYRRGRGDTEAF
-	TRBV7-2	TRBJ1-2	ASSQLFYGYT
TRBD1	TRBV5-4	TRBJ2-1	ASSPQIGTGDHNEQF
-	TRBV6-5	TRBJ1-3	ASNRVRGGNTIY
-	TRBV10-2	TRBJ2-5	ASSDPTVGETQY
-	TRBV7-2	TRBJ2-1	ASSRFQGNEQF
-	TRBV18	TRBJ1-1	ASSPEAREDTEAF
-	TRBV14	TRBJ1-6	ASSLYLSRHNSPLH
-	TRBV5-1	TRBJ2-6	ASSLGLGAGGANVLT
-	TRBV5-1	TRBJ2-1	ASSLSGKPSSYNEQF
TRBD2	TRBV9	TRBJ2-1	ASSSRGSSYNEQF
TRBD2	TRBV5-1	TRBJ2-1	ASSRIRLAGAPSSYNEQF
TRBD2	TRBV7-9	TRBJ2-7	ASSPPPGREGTYEQY
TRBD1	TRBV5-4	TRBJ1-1	ASSFTGVTEAF
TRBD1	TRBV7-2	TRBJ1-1	ASSLDGQGLAF
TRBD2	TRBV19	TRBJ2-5	ASSRAGTSGQETQY
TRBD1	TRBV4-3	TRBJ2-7	ASSHSWDRGSYEQY
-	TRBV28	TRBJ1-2	ATPSGRTNYGYT
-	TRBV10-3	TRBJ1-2	AIGGEAYGYT
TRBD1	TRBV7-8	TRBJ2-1	ASSLGGQGHNEQF
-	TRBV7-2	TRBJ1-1	ASSLGGRVNTEAF
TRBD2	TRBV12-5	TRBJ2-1	ASSISGLAGEQF
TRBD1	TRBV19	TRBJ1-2	ASSIVDRERNGYT
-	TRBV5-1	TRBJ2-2	ASKGGTATGELF
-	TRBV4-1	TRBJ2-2	ASSPAASSNTGELF
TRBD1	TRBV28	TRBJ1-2	ASRVRDRNYGYT
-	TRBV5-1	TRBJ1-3	ASSPDRRNTIY
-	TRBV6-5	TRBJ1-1	ASTYGGNRNTEAF
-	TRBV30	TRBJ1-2	AWSVQGFGGYT
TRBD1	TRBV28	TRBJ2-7	ASSSGTEDYEQY
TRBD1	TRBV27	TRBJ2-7	ASSFRTGYEQY
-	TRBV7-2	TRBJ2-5	ASSLAGGRGQETQY
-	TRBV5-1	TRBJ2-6	ASSLAGAGANVLT
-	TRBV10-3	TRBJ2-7	AISGPGTKSYEQY
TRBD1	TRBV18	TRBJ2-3	ASSRTGGTDTQY
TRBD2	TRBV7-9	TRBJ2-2	ASSLAGGPGTGELF
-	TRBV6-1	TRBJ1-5	ASSGSPNQPQH
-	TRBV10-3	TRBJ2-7	AISFERREQY
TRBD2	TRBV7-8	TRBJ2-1	ASSSMGTSGGRHEQF
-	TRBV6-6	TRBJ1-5	ASSDSYSNQPQH
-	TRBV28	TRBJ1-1	ASSLAGIMNTEAF
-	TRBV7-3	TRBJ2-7	ASSLFLGQSYKQY
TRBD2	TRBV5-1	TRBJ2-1	ASSSGTGNNEQF
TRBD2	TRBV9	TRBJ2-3	ASSTPIAGASTDTQY
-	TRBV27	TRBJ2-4	ASTRENSQY
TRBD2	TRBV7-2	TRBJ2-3	ASTVGGSSTDTQY
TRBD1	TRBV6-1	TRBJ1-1	ASTEWTGATEAF
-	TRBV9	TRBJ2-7	ASSVAPSVGEQY